A selection of T cell receptor beta chains follows, all from one sample in a study of blood T cells in healthy people across ages. Via MiXCR, TCRdb re-called the 5' RACE reads, giving one row per CDR3 protein. The profile shows roughly 2 million distinct CDR3 sequences, about 49% of them singletons. The sequenced sample consisted of blood. The receptors derive from a woman aged 40 to 55 in good health. Each CDR3 is given with its conserved first and last residue. A D gene is named only where the DNA matches it firmly. Size values are once, few and many counts, or a class for expanded clones, and some rows have none.

CDR3 length,J gene,clone size,D gene,V gene,CDR3 DNA,CDR3 protein
14,TRBJ1-2,few,-,TRBV15,TGTGCCACCAGCAGAGATGTGGGGGGCTATGGCTACACCTTC,CATSRDVGGYGYTF
17,TRBJ2-1,-,-,TRBV11-2,TGTGCCAGCAGCCCCCGGGTCGGGCAGGGTAGGATTTATGAGCAGTTCTTC,CASSPRVGQGRIYEQFF
15,TRBJ2-3,-,-,TRBV7-6,TGTGCCAGCAGCTTAGGAACAGGGTTTGCAGATACGCAGTATTTT,CASSLGTGFADTQYF
12,TRBJ2-7,-,TRBD1,TRBV12-3/TRBV12-4,TGTGCCAGCAGTTTAGGAGGGGGCGAGCGGTACTTC,CASSLGGGERYF
18,TRBJ2-1,few,TRBD1,TRBV4-1,TGCGCCAGCAGCCAAGCGGGATCTCAGGGGGCATTCATCTATGAGCAGTTCTTC,CASSQAGSQGAFIYEQFF
13,TRBJ1-1,few,-,TRBV5-5,TGTGCCAGCAGCTCGGGACGGATGATTGAAGCTTTCTTT,CASSSGRMIEAFF
14,TRBJ1-2,-,TRBD1,TRBV6-5,TGTGCCAGTATGGGGGCGGGACAGATCTATGGCTACACCTTC,CASMGAGQIYGYTF
15,TRBJ1-1,-,-,TRBV11-2,TGTGCCAGCAGCTCCCACTCCCGGGTTAACACTGAAGCTTTCTTT,CASSSHSRVNTEAFF
17,TRBJ2-5,few,TRBD2,TRBV4-3,TGCGCCAGCAGCCAAGAAGGGCTAGCGGGGGTTCAAGAGACCCAGTACTTC,CASSQEGLAGVQETQYF
16,TRBJ1-6,-,TRBD1,TRBV20-1,TGCAGTGCTACGACAGGGCCCTTAGATAATGATTCACCCCTCCACTTT,CSATTGPLDNDSPLHF
15,TRBJ2-5,few,-,TRBV5-6,TGTGCCAGCAGCTTAGCAGGAGACAGGCTGGAGACCCAGTACTTC,CASSLAGDRLETQYF
15,TRBJ2-1,-,-,TRBV7-9,TGTGCCAGCAACTTCCAACGGACAGCCTACAATGAGCAGTTCTTC,CASNFQRTAYNEQFF
15,TRBJ1-2,-,-,TRBV12-3/TRBV12-4,TGTGCCAGCAGTTCTACAGCAGGGCGTGTAAGAGGCTACACCTTC,CASSSTAGRVRGYTF
14,TRBJ2-1,-,-,TRBV20-1,TGCAGTGCTAGACGAACGGGACTCCCAAATGAGCAGTTCTTC,CSARRTGLPNEQFF
13,TRBJ2-5,-,TRBD2,TRBV27,TGTGCCGGCAGTACGGGGGGAAGGGAGACCCAGTACTTC,CAGSTGGRETQYF
18,TRBJ1-2,-,-,TRBV10-2,TGCGCCAGCAGTTCGCTGGAAGGGGTTACCGTCTCTTTCTATGGCTACACCTTC,CASSSLEGVTVSFYGYTF
13,TRBJ2-5,-,-,TRBV20-1,TGCAGTGCCCTGAGTAAGGAGACAGAGACCCAGTACTTC,CSALSKETETQYF
15,TRBJ2-7,few,-,TRBV5-1,TGCGCCAGCAGCCAGACTACATCTAGCTCCTACGAGCAGTACTTC,CASSQTTSSSYEQYF
14,TRBJ2-7,-,-,TRBV9,TGTGCCAGCAGCGGGGGGCGGGGGTACAATGAGCAGTACTTC,CASSGGRGYNEQYF
14,TRBJ1-1,-,-,TRBV25-1,TGTGCCAGCAGTGAATTCGGGCAGAACACTGAAGCTTTCTTT,CASSEFGQNTEAFF
15,TRBJ2-3,-,-,TRBV5-1,TGCGCCAGCAGCAAGTCCTTTCTTAGCACAGATACGCAGTATTTT,CASSKSFLSTDTQYF
16,TRBJ1-1,once,TRBD1,TRBV4-3,TGCGCCAGCAACCAAGACTTCAGGGGGTCGAGCACTGAAGCTTTCTTT,CASNQDFRGSSTEAFF
13,TRBJ1-4,few,-,TRBV7-9,TGTGCCAGCATACGAGGACAGAGCGAAAAACTGTTTTTT,CASIRGQSEKLFF
17,TRBJ1-2,-,TRBD1,TRBV4-2,TGTGCCAGCAGCCTCCAGCCCGGGACAGGGGGCGGGTATGGCTACACCTTC,CASSLQPGTGGGYGYTF
12,TRBJ2-7,-,-,TRBV11-2,TGTGCCAGCAGCTATAGACACTACGAGCAGTACTTC,CASSYRHYEQYF
15,TRBJ2-1,-,TRBD2,TRBV20-1,TGCAGTGCTAGAGAGCAAGCGGGGTTGGGCAATGAGCAGTTCTTC,CSAREQAGLGNEQFF
16,TRBJ2-5,-,TRBD2,TRBV18,TGTGCCAGCTCACCCGGCTCGACTAGCGATCAAGAGACCCAGTACTTC,CASSPGSTSDQETQYF
14,TRBJ2-7,-,-,TRBV27,TGTGCCAGCAGTTCACCCCGGGAGATCTACGAGCAGTACTTC,CASSSPREIYEQYF
17,TRBJ2-4,-,-,TRBV11-2,TGTGCCAGCAGCTTTGTCTGGGGGTCGAGGGCCAAAAACATTCAGTACTTC,CASSFVWGSRAKNIQYF